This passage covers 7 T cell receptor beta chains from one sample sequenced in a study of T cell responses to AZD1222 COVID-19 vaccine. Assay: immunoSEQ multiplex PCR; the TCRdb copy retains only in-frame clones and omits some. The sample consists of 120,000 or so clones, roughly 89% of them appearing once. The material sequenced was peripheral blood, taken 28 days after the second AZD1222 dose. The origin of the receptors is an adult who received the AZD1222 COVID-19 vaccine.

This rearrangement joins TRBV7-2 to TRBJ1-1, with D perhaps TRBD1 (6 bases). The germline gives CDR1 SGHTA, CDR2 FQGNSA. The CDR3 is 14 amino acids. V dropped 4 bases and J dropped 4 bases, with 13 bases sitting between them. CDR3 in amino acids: CASSSIDRLTEAFF. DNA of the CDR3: TGTGCCAGCAGCTCAATCGACAGGCTCACTGAAGCTTTCTTT.

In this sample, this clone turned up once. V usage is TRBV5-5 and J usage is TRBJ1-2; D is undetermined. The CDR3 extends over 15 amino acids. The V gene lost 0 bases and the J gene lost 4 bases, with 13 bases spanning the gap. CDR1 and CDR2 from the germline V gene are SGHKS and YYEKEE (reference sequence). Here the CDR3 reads CASSLAGRTLYGYTF. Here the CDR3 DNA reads TGTGCCAGCAGCTTGGCGGGAAGAACCCTCTATGGCTACACCTTC.

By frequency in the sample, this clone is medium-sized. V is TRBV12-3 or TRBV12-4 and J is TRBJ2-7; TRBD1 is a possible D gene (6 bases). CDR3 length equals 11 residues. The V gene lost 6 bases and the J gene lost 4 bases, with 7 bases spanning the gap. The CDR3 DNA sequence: TGTGCCAGCAGCACAGGGTACGAGCAGTACTTC. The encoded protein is CASSTGYEQYF.

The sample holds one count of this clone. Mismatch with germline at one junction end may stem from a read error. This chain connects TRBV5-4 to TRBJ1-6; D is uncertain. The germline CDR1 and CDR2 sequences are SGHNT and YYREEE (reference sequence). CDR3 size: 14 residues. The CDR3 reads CASSSVSNNSPLHF. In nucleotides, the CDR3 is TGTGCCAGCAGCTCCGTCTCCAATAATTCACCCCTCCACTTT.

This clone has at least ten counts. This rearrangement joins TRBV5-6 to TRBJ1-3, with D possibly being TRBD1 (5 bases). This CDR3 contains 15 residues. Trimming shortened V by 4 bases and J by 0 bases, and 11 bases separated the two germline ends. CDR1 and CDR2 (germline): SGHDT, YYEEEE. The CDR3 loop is CASSGRGYSGNTIYF. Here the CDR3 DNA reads TGTGCCAGCAGCGGGAGGGGATACTCTGGAAACACCATATATTTT.

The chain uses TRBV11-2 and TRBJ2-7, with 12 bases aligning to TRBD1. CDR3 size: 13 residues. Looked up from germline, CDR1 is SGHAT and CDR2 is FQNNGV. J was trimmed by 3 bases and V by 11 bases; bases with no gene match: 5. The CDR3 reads CAGGQGANYEQYF. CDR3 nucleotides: TGTGCCGGGGGACAGGGGGCAAACTACGAGCAGTACTTC. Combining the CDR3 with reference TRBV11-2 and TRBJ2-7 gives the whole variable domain EAGVAQSPRYKIIEKRQSVAFWCNPISGHATLYWYQQILGQGPKLLIQFQNNGVVDDSQLPKDRFSAERLKGVDSTLKIQPAKLEDSAVYLCAGGQGANYEQYFGPGTRLTVT.

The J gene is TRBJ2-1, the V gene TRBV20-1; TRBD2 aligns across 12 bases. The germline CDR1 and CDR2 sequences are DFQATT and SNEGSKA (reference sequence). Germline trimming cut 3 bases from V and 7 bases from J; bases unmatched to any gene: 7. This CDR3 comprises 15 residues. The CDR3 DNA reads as TGCAGTGCTAGTGAAGGACTAGCGGGAAGGAATGAGCAGTTCTTC. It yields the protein CSASEGLAGRNEQFF.